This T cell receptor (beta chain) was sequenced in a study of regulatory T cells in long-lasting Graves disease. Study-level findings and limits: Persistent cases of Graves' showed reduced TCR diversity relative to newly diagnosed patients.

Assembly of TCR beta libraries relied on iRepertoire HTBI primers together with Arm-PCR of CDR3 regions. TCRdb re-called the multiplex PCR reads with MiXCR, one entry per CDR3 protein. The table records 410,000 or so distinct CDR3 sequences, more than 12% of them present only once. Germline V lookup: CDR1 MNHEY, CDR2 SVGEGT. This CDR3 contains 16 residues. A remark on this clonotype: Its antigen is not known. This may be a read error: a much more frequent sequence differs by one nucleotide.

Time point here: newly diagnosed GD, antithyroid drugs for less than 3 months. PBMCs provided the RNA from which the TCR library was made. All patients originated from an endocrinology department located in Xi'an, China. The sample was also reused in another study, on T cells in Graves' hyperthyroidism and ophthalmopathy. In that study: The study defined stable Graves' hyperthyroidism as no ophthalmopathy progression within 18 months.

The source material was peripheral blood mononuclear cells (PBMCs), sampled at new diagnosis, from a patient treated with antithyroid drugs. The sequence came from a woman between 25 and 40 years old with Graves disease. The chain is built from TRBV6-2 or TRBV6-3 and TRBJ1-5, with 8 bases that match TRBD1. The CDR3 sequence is CTSSYLDRVANQPQHF. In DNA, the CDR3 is TGTACCAGCAGCTACTTGGACAGGGTGGCCAATCAGCCCCAGCATTTT.